This record concerns one T cell receptor (beta chain) sequence. Its antigen is still unknown. The CDR3 runs to 13 residues. Germline-derived CDR1 and CDR2 are LNHDA and SQIVND (reference sequence). Between the trimmed V and J ends, which lost 9 bases and 1 base, there was a span of 12 bases. TCRdb re-analysed the reads in MiXCR, keeping a single row per CDR3 protein. This sample carries about 830,000 distinct CDR3 sequences, approximately 29% of them seen once, and the ten largest clones take approximately 13%. This record belongs to a study of T cell repertoires in cytomegalovirus infection. Study in general: Carrying CMV and the relevant HLA type showed in public TCR beta signatures.

The study, taken as a whole, reports: CMV-specific TCR beta clonotypes restricted by HLA-C dominated the ex vivo response.

The material sequenced was cultured CD8+ T cells from PBMCs, taken from culture after CMV antigen stimulation. This receptor was identified in a human donor in good health (CMV status not recorded). Some clones in this sample may be carry-over from other donors' samples. The V gene is TRBV19, the J gene TRBJ1-1; D remains ambiguous. The CDR3 region has the DNA TGTGCCAGCCGGTCGACCAGGAACACTGAAGCTTTCTTT. This gives the protein CASRSTRNTEAFF.